The 29 T cell receptor beta chains listed next were all sequenced from one sample in a study of blood T cell repertoires in COVID-19. Profiled with immunoSEQ multiplex PCR; TCRdb holds only in-frame clones, not every one. The profile shows 150,000 or so clones, 79% of them singletons. The sequencing input was peripheral blood. Every receptor here comes from a woman between 55 and 75 years old with COVID-19, enrolled during active disease.

The chain has TRBV2 and TRBJ2-7, with TRBD2 matching 8 bases. Losses at the gene ends were 1 base for V and 4 bases for J; bases not matched to a gene: 0. Per germline, CDR1 SNHLY and CDR2 FYNNEI. The CDR3 runs 13 residues. This CDR3 is CASSEERGYEQYF. The CDR3 bases are TGTGCCAGCAGTGAAGAGCGGGGGTACGAGCAGTACTTC.

The rearrangement joins TRBV7-9 to TRBJ2-7; 9 positions agree with TRBD1. J lost 5 bases, V lost 0 bases, and 5 bases had no gene match. CDR3 length equals 15 residues. CDR1 SEHNR and CDR2 FQNEAQ come from the germline V gene (reference sequence). The CDR3 DNA is TGTGCCAGCAGCTTAGCGATGGGACAGGGCGACGAGCAGTACGTC. As protein: CASSLAMGQGDEQYV.

V gene TRBV5-4 combines with J gene TRBJ1-4, with TRBD1 as a possible D gene (6 bases). This CDR3 is 14 amino acids long. Deletions cut 2 bases from V and 5 bases from J, with 10 bases between. CDR1 SGHNT and CDR2 YYREEE come from the germline V gene (reference sequence). Here the CDR3 reads CASSFKGENEKLFF. The CDR3 DNA reads as TGTGCCAGCAGCTTTAAGGGGGAAAATGAAAAACTGTTTTTT.

The chain links TRBV7-2 to TRBJ1-2; D perhaps matches TRBD1 (5 bases). This CDR3 spans 15 amino acids. CDR1 is SGHTA, CDR2 FQGNSA, per germline. V gave up 5 bases and J gave up 4 bases, with 17 bases separating them. The CDR3 coding sequence is TGTGCCAGCAGCCCCGCTCCAGTTGGGGCCTATGGCTACACCTTC. Translated, it gives CASSPAPVGAYGYTF.

J is TRBJ2-3 and V is TRBV19, with a tentative D call TRBD1 (6 bases). This CDR3 is built from 15 residues. V lost 9 bases and J lost 3, with 19 bases in between. CDR1 and CDR2 (germline): LNHDA, SQIVND (reference sequence). The CDR3 loop is CASAPAGAATDTQYF. CDR3 nucleotide sequence: TGTGCCAGCGCCCCGGCAGGGGCGGCAACAGATACGCAGTATTTT.

This clone came up a few times. The rearrangement links TRBV11-2 to TRBJ2-7; 10 nucleotides agree with TRBD1. The J segment lost 6 bases and the V segment lost 1 base, leaving 6 bases of the junction unmatched. In germline, CDR1 is SGHAT, CDR2 FQNNGV. This CDR3 is built from 15 residues. CDR3 region: CASSLGRQGAGEQYV. The CDR3, as DNA: TGTGCCAGCAGCTTAGGACGACAGGGGGCTGGCGAGCAGTACGTC.

This clone has a handful of counts. The chain employs TRBV27 and TRBJ2-7; 11 bases line up with TRBD2. The CDR3 runs 15 residues. V dropped 6 bases and J dropped 1; count of bases not matched to a gene: 5. CDR1 and CDR2 from the germline V gene are MNHEY and SMNVEV (reference sequence). The CDR3 sequence: CASSVGTSGSYEQYF. Written as DNA, the CDR3 is TGTGCCAGCAGCGTCGGGACTAGCGGATCCTACGAGCAGTACTTC.

The chain couples TRBV12-1 to TRBJ1-3; the D call of TRBD1 is as the table states it, not checked on the DNA. TRBV12-1 is tagged as a pseudogene. CDR3 length: 15 amino acids. CDR3 residues: CASSPSLGPGNTIYF. CDR3 DNA sequence: TGTGCCAGCAGCCCGAGTCTGGGCCCAGGAAACACCATATATTTT.

In nucleotides, the CDR3 is TGTGCCACCCGAGGGGGTCCCAGGACCAACACCGGGGAGCTGTTTTTT. It yields the protein CATRGGPRTNTGELFF. The chain combines TRBV19 with TRBJ2-2, with D possibly matching TRBD1 (6 bases). V was cut by 10 bases and J by 2 bases, with 20 bases left in between. CDR1 is LNHDA and CDR2 is SQIVND in the germline V gene (reference sequence). The CDR3 has 16 amino acids.

About this clone itself: A junction boundary mismatches the germline segment, possibly from a read error. The rearrangement joins TRBV15 to TRBJ2-7; a possible D gene is TRBD1 (5 bases). Germline V gene lookup returns CDR1 LNHNV and CDR2 YYDKDF (reference sequence). The CDR3 consists of 13 residues. DNA of the CDR3: TGTGCCACCAGCAGAGACCCGACAGCCCAACGCCACTTC. This codes for CATSRDPTAQRHF.

The chain recombines TRBV5-4 with TRBJ2-2; D call uncertain. Germline-derived CDR1 and CDR2 are SGHNT and YYREEE (reference sequence). V was cut by 0 bases and J by 1 base, with 4 bases left in between. The CDR3 consists of 14 residues. The CDR3 DNA reads TGTGCCAGCAGCTTGGTCAAGAACACCGGGGAGCTGTTTTTT. This encodes CASSLVKNTGELFF.

The chain employs TRBV19 and TRBJ1-1, with TRBD1 matching 7 bases. CDR3 length: 14 residues. The ends lost 4 bases at V and 0 bases at J; junction bases unmatched: 2. In germline, CDR1 is LNHDA, CDR2 SQIVND (reference sequence). CDR3 sequence reads: CASSKTGLNTEAFF. CDR3 in DNA: TGTGCCAGTAGTAAGACAGGGTTGAACACTGAAGCTTTCTTT.

The V call is TRBV19, the J call TRBJ1-2; D is undetermined. Trimming removed 3 bases from V and 5 bases from J, with 16 bases in between. CDR1 and CDR2 from the germline V gene are LNHDA and SQIVND (reference sequence). The CDR3 consists of 15 residues. The CDR3: CASSISQVTPYGYTF. The CDR3 DNA follows: TGTGCCAGTAGTATCTCTCAGGTGACACCGTATGGCTACACCTTC.

The chain recombines TRBV7-9 with TRBJ1-4, with a possible D match to TRBD1 (5 bases). Germline CDR1 reads SEHNR; CDR2 reads FQNEAQ (reference sequence). CDR3 length: 15 residues. V was cut by 4 bases and J by 6 bases, with 15 bases left in between. The CDR3 DNA is TGTGCCAGCAGCTCCCTCGGGGGAACGGATGAAAAACTGTTTTTT. Translated: CASSSLGGTDEKLFF.

The chain combines TRBV3-1 (or the pseudogene TRBV3-2) with TRBJ2-1; unclear D gene. Trimming shortened V by 0 bases and J by 7 bases, and 7 bases separated the two germline ends. The CDR3 is made up of 13 amino acids. Germline CDR1 reads LGHDT; CDR2 reads YNNKEL (reference sequence). DNA for the CDR3: TGTGCCAGCAGCCAAGATCGTGTTAATGAGCAGTTCTTC. It codes for CASSQDRVNEQFF.

This clone occurred a few times. The gene calls are TRBV6-5 and TRBJ2-7; a possible D gene is TRBD2 (6 bases). Germline V gene data show CDR1 as MNHEY and CDR2 as SVGAGI. The CDR3 is 15 amino acids. Trimming cost V 7 bases and J 1 base, with 17 bases left between them. CDR3 in amino acids: CASKYAGLESYEQYF. CDR3 bases: TGTGCCAGCAAGTATGCGGGACTGGAATCCTACGAGCAGTACTTC.

V gene TRBV29-1 combines with J gene TRBJ1-1, with D hard to call. Germline CDR1 reads SQVTM; CDR2 reads ANQGSEA. The ends were cut back, 3 bases at V and 5 bases at J, with 13 bases in the middle. The CDR3 sequence is 13 residues long. CDR3 sequence reads: CSVDGIGRTEAFF. In DNA form, the CDR3 reads TGCAGCGTTGACGGAATTGGGAGGACTGAAGCTTTCTTT.

The sample holds many counts of this clone. The CDR3 DNA is TGCGCCAGCAGCCAAGTGCCAGGGTTTGTATCACCCCTCCACTTT. This codes for CASSQVPGFVSPLHF. The J gene is TRBJ1-6, the V gene TRBV4-3; weak D call: TRBD1 (5 bases). There are 15 residues in the CDR3. Trimming took 1 base from V and 10 from J, leaving 14 bases between them. Germline V gene sequence: CDR1 LGHNA, CDR2 YSLEER.

The chain is built from TRBV19 and TRBJ1-6; no firm D call. Germline values: CDR1 LNHDA, CDR2 SQIVND (reference sequence). The CDR3 extends over 16 amino acids. Deletions cut 5 bases from V and 0 bases from J, with 11 bases between. The chain's CDR3 is CASSPSPGSYNSPLHF. Written as DNA, the CDR3 is TGTGCCAGTAGTCCCTCCCCGGGCTCCTATAATTCACCCCTCCACTTT.

This clone was recorded a few times. V and J are TRBV3-1 (or the pseudogene TRBV3-2) and TRBJ1-2; D not resolved. Germline CDR1 and CDR2: LGHDT and YNNKEL (reference sequence). The CDR3 loop spans 12 amino acids. Trimming cost V 3 bases and J 8 bases, with 10 bases left between them. For the CDR3, the DNA is TGTGCCAGCAGCCAGGGAGCGACCGGCTACACCTTC. As protein: CASSQGATGYTF.

This clone was counted once. At one boundary the junction diverges from the germline segment, which might be a read error. The rearrangement joins TRBV5-1 to TRBJ2-5; 8 nucleotides align to TRBD1. CDR3 length: 13 amino acids. Germline CDR1 and CDR2: SGHRS and YFSETQ. Written as DNA, the CDR3 is TGCGCCAGCAGTTTGGACAGGGTAGAGACCCAGTACTTC. It specifies CASSLDRVETQYF. Full variable domain (outside the CDR3, taken from reference TRBV5-1 and TRBJ2-5): KAGVTQTPRYLIKTRGQQVTLSCSPISGHRSVSWYQQTPGQGLQFLFEYFSETQRNKGNFPGRFSGRQFSNSRSEMNVSTLELGDSALYLCASSLDRVETQYFGPGTRLLVL.

The chain is built from TRBV19 and TRBJ2-5; D is unclear. The V gene lost 4 bases and the J gene lost 5 bases, with 8 bases spanning the gap. The CDR3 length is 12 residues. Looked up from germline, CDR1 is LNHDA and CDR2 is SQIVND (reference sequence). CDR3: CASSSSGETQYF. The CDR3 coding sequence is TGTGCCAGTAGTAGCAGTGGTGAGACCCAGTACTTC. Complete variable domain (other parts from reference TRBV19 and TRBJ2-5): DGGITQSPKYLFRKEGQNVTLSCEQNLNHDAMYWYRQDPGQGLRLIYYSQIVNDFQKGDIAEGYSVSREKKESFPLTVTSAQKNPTAFYLCASSSSGETQYFGPGTRLLVL.

This clone has a handful of counts. The rearrangement links TRBV5-1 to TRBJ2-7, with 13 bases matching TRBD2. From germline, CDR1 is SGHRS and CDR2 YFSETQ. The ends lost 3 bases at V and 2 bases at J; junction bases unmatched: 5. The CDR3 covers 16 residues. CDR3 in DNA: TGCGCCAGCAGCTGGACCGGGACTAGCGGGACCTACGAGCAGTACTTC. It encodes CASSWTGTSGTYEQYF.

The chain links TRBV3-1 (or the pseudogene TRBV3-2) to TRBJ2-3; 10 bases align to TRBD1. The CDR3 sequence is 15 residues long. Per the germline V gene, CDR1 is LGHDT and CDR2 is YNNKEL (reference sequence). The V gene end was trimmed by 4 bases and the J gene end by 7 bases; junction bases not matched to a gene: 8. The CDR3 coding sequence is TGTGCCAGCAGCCTTGGGACAGGGGAGTGGAATACGCAGTATTTT. Its protein is CASSLGTGEWNTQYF.

This clone was seen once. J is TRBJ2-2 and V is TRBV7-9; TRBD2 matches 9 bases. This CDR3 is 16 amino acids long. The ends lost 0 bases at V and 4 bases at J; junction bases unmatched: 3. Germline loops: CDR1 SEHNR, CDR2 FQNEAQ (reference sequence). CDR3 protein: CASSLALAGITGELFF. CDR3 coding DNA: TGTGCCAGCAGCTTAGCGCTAGCGGGGATCACCGGGGAGCTGTTTTTT.

The V call is TRBV5-5, the J call TRBJ2-3, with D tentatively TRBD2 (6 bases). CDR1 is SGHKS and CDR2 is YYEKEE in the germline V gene (reference sequence). Between the trimmed V and J ends, which lost 0 bases and 0 bases, there was a span of 14 bases. CDR3 length equals 17 residues. The CDR3 spells CASSLELRGPSTDTQYF. CDR3 nucleotides: TGTGCCAGCAGCTTGGAGCTGCGGGGACCTAGCACAGATACGCAGTATTTT.

The V call is TRBV5-4, the J call TRBJ2-7, with TRBD1 matching over 7 bases. This CDR3 contains 13 residues. Germline loops: CDR1 SGHNT, CDR2 YYREEE (reference sequence). V shed 5 bases, J shed 0 bases, and the junction held 2 bases outside the gene matches. DNA of the CDR3: TGTGCCAGCAGACGGGACAGCTCCTACGAGCAGTACGTC. Encoded protein: CASRRDSSYEQYV.

The J gene is TRBJ1-4, the V gene TRBV6-1; D gene uncertain. CDR1 and CDR2 from the germline V gene are MNHNS and SASEGT. V was shortened by 2 bases and J by 0 bases, with 7 bases between the two germline ends. The CDR3 extends over 15 amino acids. CDR3 DNA: TGTGCCAGCAGTGAAACAGTTGCAACTAATGAAAAACTGTTTTTT. Its protein product is CASSETVATNEKLFF.

The V and J genes are TRBV24-1 and TRBJ2-5; 8 bases map to TRBD1. CDR3 length: 12 amino acids. The germline V gene encodes CDR1 KGHDR and CDR2 SFDVKD. J gave up 6 bases and V 9 bases, and 5 bases lay outside the gene matches. The DNA of the CDR3 is TGTGCCACCGGCGGACAGGGAAAGACCCAGTACTTC. It codes for CATGGQGKTQYF.